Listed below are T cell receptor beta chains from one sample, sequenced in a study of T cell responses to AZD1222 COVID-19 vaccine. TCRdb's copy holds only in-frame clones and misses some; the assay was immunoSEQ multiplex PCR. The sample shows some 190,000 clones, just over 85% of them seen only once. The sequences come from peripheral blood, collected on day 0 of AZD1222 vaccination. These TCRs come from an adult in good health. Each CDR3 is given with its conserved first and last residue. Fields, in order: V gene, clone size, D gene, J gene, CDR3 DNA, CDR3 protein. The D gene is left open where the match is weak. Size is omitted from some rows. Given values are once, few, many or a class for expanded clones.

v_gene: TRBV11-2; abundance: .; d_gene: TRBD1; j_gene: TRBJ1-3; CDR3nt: TGTGCCAGCAGCCCCCGGACAGGGGGCACATCCCTCTCTGGAAACACCATATATTTT; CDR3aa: CASSPRTGGTSLSGNTIYF
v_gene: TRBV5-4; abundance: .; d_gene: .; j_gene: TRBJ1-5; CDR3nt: TGTGCCAGCAGCTTGGATAGGGATCAGCCCCAGCATTTT; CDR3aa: CASSLDRDQPQHF
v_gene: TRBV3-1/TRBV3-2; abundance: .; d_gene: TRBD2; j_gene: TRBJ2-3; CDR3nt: TGTGCCAGCAGCCACCCGACTAGCGGTCTGCCAGATACGCAGTATTTT; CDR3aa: CASSHPTSGLPDTQYF
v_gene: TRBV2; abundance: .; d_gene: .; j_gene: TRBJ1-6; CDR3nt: TGTGCCAGCAGAGGCCTGGGGAGCGTTAATAATTCACCCCTCCACTTT; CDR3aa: CASRGLGSVNNSPLHF
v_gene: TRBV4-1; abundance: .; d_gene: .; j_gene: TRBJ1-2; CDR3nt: TGCGCCAGCAGCCAAGTACAACCAGTTCACCCGTATGGCTACACCTTC; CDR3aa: CASSQVQPVHPYGYTF
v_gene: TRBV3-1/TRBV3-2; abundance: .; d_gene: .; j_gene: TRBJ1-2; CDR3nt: TGTGCCAGCAGACCTAAGGACGGAGGCTATGGCTACACCTTC; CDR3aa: CASRPKDGGYGYTF
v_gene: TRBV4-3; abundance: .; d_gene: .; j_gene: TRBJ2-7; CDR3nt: TGCGCCAGCAGCCAGGGATTAAAGGGGGTTTCCTACGAGCAGTACTTC; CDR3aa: CASSQGLKGVSYEQYF
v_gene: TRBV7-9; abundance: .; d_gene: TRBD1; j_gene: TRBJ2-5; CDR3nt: TGTGCCAGCAGCTCCGGACAGGGGGCGCCGCAGACCCAGTACTTC; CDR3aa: CASSSGQGAPQTQYF
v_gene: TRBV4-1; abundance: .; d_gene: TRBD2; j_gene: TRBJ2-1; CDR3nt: TGCGCCAGCACCCCAAGAGTAGCGGGGGGGCCGGATGAGCAGTTCTTC; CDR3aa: CASTPRVAGGPDEQFF
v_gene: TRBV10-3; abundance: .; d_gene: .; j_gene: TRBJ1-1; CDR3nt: TGTGCCATCAGGAGGGACACCTCCACTGAAGCTTTCTTT; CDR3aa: CAIRRDTSTEAFF
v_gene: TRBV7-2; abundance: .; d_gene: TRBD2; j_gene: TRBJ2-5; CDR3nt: TGTGCCAGCAGCTTAGTATCACGCGGGGGATACCAAGAGACCCAGTACTTC; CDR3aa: CASSLVSRGGYQETQYF
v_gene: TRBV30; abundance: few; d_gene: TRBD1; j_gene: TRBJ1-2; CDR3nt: TGTGCCTGGAGTGCGACAGGGGTCTATGGCTACACCTTC; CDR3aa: CAWSATGVYGYTF
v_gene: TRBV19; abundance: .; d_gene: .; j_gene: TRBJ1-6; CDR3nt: TGTGCCAGTAGGCAGGGGCTAAATTCACCCCTCCACTTT; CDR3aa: CASRQGLNSPLHF
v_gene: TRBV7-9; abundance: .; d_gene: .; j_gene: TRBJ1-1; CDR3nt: TGTGCCAGCAGCTTAGTGGCTGAAGCTTTCTTT; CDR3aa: CASSLVAEAFF
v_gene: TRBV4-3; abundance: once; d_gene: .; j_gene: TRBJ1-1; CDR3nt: TGCGCCAGCAGCCAAGGGGTAGGGAACACTGAAGCTTTCTTT; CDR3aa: CASSQGVGNTEAFF
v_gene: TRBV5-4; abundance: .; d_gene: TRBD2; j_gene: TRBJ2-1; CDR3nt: TGTGCCAGCATGTCTCGCGGGGGGCGTAATGAGCAGTTCTTC; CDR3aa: CASMSRGGRNEQFF
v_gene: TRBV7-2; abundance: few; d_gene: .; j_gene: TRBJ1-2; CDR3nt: TGTGCCAGCAGCGCCCACCCAGGGTATCGGGAGAACTATGGCTACACCTTC; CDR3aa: CASSAHPGYRENYGYTF
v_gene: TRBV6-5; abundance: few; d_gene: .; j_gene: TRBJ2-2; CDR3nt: TGTGCCAGCAGTTACAGGGGTCGTAACACCGGGGAGCTGTTTTTT; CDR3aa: CASSYRGRNTGELFF
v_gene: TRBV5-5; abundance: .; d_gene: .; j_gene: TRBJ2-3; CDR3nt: TGTGCCAGCAGCTTGGCGGGCCCCGGAACGCAGTATTTT; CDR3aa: CASSLAGPGTQYF
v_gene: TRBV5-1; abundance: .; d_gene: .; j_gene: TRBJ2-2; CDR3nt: TGCGCCAGCAGCTGGACAGTAGCGAACACCGGGGAGCTGTTTTTT; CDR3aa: CASSWTVANTGELFF
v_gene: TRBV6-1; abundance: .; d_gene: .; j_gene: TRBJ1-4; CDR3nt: TGTGCCAGCAGTGAAGGCATTGCAACTAATGAAAAACTGTTTTTT; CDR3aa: CASSEGIATNEKLFF
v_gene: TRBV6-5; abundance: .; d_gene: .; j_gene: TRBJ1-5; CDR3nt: TGTGCCAGCAGTCCGGCAGGGAGCAATCAGCCCCAGCATTTT; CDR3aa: CASSPAGSNQPQHF
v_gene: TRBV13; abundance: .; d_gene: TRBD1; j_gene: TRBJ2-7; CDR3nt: TGTGCCAGCAGCGGATGGACAGGGGGTGACGACGAGCAGTACTTC; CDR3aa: CASSGWTGGDDEQYF
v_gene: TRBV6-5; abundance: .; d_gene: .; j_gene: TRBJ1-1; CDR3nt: TGTGCCAGCAGAGCGCGATGGGACCCGAACACTGAAGCTTTCTTT; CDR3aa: CASRARWDPNTEAFF
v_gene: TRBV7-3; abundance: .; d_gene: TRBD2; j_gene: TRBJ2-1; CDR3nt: TGTGCCAGCAGCTTATACACTAGCGGGTCCGATGAGCAGTTCTTC; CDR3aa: CASSLYTSGSDEQFF
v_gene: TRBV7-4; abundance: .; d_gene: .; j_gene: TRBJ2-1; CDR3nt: TGTGCCAGCAGCTTAGGTGGGCCCCCCTCCTACAATGAGCAGTTCTTC; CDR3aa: CASSLGGPPSYNEQFF
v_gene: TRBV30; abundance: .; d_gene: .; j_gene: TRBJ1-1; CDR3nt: TGTGCCTGGAGTGTTAGGGGCATGAACACTGAAGCTTTCTTT; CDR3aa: CAWSVRGMNTEAFF
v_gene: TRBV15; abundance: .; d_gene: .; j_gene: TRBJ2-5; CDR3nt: TGTGCCACCAGCAGAGATAGTATGAGGGCTCGGGAGACCCAGTACTTC; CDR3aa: CATSRDSMRARETQYF
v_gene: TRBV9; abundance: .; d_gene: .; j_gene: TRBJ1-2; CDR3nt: TGTGCCAGCAGCGTAGGAGCGGACAGTTTATATGGCTACACCTTC; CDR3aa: CASSVGADSLYGYTF
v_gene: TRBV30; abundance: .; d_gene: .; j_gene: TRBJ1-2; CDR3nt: TGTGCCTGGAGTGTACCGGGGCACGGCTACACCTTC; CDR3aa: CAWSVPGHGYTF
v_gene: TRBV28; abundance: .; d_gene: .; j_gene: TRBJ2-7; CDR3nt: TGTGCCAGCAGTTGGGGGACCTACGAGCAGTACTTC; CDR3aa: CASSWGTYEQYF
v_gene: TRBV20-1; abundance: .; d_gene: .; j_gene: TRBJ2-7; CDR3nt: TGCAGTGCTCAGGGGCTTCGAGAGCAGTACTTC; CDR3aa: CSAQGLREQYF
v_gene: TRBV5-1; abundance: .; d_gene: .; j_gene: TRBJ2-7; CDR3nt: TGCGCCAGCGTTAGTCCGTCCTACGAGCAGTACTTC; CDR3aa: CASVSPSYEQYF
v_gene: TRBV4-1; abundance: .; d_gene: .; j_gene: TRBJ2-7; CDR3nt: TGCGCCAGCAGCCAAGAACAGTTCTCCTACGAGCAGTACTTC; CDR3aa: CASSQEQFSYEQYF
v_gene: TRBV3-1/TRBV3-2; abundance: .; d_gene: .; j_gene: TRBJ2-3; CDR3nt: TGTGCCAGCAGCGGGGCGACGGCGGGGAGCACAGATACGCAGTATTTT; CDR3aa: CASSGATAGSTDTQYF
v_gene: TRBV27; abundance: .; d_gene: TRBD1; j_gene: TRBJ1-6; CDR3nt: TGTGCCAGCTGTTTCGGACAGGGTAATTCACCCCTCCACTTT; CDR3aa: CASCFGQGNSPLHF
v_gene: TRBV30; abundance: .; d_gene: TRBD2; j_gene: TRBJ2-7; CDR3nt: TGTGCCTGGAGTGTACGGCTAGCGGGGTTTGGAGAGCAGTACTTC; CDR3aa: CAWSVRLAGFGEQYF
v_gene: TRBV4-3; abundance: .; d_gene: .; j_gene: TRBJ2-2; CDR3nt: TGCGCCAGCAGCCAAGAAGGAGGGTGGGACACCGGGGAGCTGTTTTTT; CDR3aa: CASSQEGGWDTGELFF
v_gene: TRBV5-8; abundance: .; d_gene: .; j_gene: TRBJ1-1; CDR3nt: TGTGCCAGCAGCTTGGCGGCAGGGGACACTGAAGCTTTCTTT; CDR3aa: CASSLAAGDTEAFF
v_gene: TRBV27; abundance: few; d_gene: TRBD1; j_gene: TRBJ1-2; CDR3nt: TGTGCCAGCAGTTTATCAGGGGGCGGTAACTATGGCTACACCTTC; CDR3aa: CASSLSGGGNYGYTF
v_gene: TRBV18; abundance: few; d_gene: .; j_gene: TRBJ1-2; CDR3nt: TGTGCCAGCCGGACCGGGGGGGAGGTCTATGGCTACACCTTC; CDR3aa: CASRTGGEVYGYTF
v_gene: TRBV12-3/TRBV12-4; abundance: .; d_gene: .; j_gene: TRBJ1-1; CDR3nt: TGTGCCAGCAGTCCTTCACAGGGATCTGAAGCTTTCTTT; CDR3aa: CASSPSQGSEAFF